The present TCR beta chain was sequenced within a study of T-cell reconstitution after alpha-beta-depleted transplantation in children. The CDR3 has 15 residues. Trimming removed 1 base from V and 4 bases from J; junction bases left unmatched: 7. In germline, CDR1 is DFQATT, CDR2 SNEGSKA (reference sequence). Turning to this clonotype: The target antigen is unknown.

Unique molecular identifiers were used in preparing the TCRbeta library. MiXCR, run by TCRdb on the PCR reads, gives a single entry per CDR3 protein. The table has a few hundred thousand distinct CDR3 sequences, 25% to 30% seen once; the top ten hold 30% to 45%. Notes on the study in general: Once a year had passed after transplant, T-cell counts and diversity came mostly from newly produced T cells.

The starting material was PBMCs, obtained before TCRalphabeta/CD19-depleted stem cell transplant. The sequence came from a boy under two years old with Wiskott-Aldrich syndrome, due to receive a stem cell transplant. This sequence joins TRBV20-1 and TRBJ2-7, with 10 bases that match TRBD2. CDR3 DNA: TGCAGTGCTAGAGTATCTAGCGGGAGTCAATACGAGCAGTACTTC. Encoded protein: CSARVSSGSQYEQYF.